The 23 T cell receptor beta chains in this list originate from one sample, sequenced in a study of siplizumab effects on memory and regulatory T cells. Profiled with immunoSEQ multiplex PCR; TCRdb holds only in-frame clones, not every one. Of some 100,000 clones detected, around nine tenths appear once; the ten largest clones hold around 13%. The sequencing sample was made of non-Treg CD4+ T cells sorted from blood. The receptor set was obtained from a human donor in good health.

This chain joins TRBV7-9 and TRBJ2-7; 10 bases are a match to TRBD1. This CDR3 is 15 amino acids long. The V and J ends lost 3 bases and 0 bases, in that order; junction bases with no gene match: 2. Germline V gives CDR1 SEHNR, CDR2 FQNEAQ (reference sequence). The CDR3 DNA reads TGTGCCAGCAGCTTGGGACAGGGGAGCTCCTACGAGCAGTACTTC. Translating gives CASSLGQGSSYEQYF.

This chain joins TRBV6-6 and TRBJ1-3; no reliable D call. Germline CDR1 and CDR2: MNHNY and SVGAGI (reference sequence). Trimming left V 7 bases short and J 4 bases short, with 11 bases between. The CDR3 sequence is 13 residues long. CDR3 coding DNA: TGTGCCAGCACCCTTCCATCAGGAAACACCATATATTTT. Residues: CASTLPSGNTIYF.

The chain couples TRBV5-4 to TRBJ2-7, with D unresolved. Germline V gene lookup returns CDR1 SGHNT and CDR2 YYREEE (reference sequence). Trimming left V 4 bases short and J 0 bases short, with 11 bases between. The CDR3 has 14 residues. CDR3 loop: CASSRGGPSYEQYF. The CDR3 nucleotides are TGTGCCAGCAGCAGAGGTGGACCCTCCTACGAGCAGTACTTC.

The chain carries TRBV27 and TRBJ2-3; 7 nucleotides agree with TRBD2. CDR1 MNHEY and CDR2 SMNVEV come from the germline V gene (reference sequence). The CDR3 totals 13 residues. With 10 bases clipped from V and 3 bases from J, the junction kept 7 bases outside the gene matches. CDR3 sequence: CATNGRETDTQYF. The CDR3 coding sequence is TGTGCCACTAACGGGCGGGAGACAGATACGCAGTATTTT.

Concerning this clone: Other DNA sequences within the sample encode an identical CDR3. V usage is TRBV7-9 and J usage is TRBJ2-7; D gene uncertain. The CDR3 has 14 residues. The V gene lost 2 bases and the J gene lost 0 bases, with 8 bases spanning the gap. Germline loops: CDR1 SEHNR, CDR2 FQNEAQ (reference sequence). The CDR3: CASSLSGSSYEQYF. The CDR3 DNA sequence: TGTGCCAGCAGCTTATCGGGTTCCTCCTACGAGCAGTACTTC.

CDR3 residues: CASSHRSGQLNYGYTF. The CDR3 DNA reads as TGCGCCAGCAGCCACCGCTCGGGACAGCTGAACTATGGCTACACCTTC. The chain recombines TRBV4-3 with TRBJ1-2; TRBD1 matches 7 bases. The V gene's germline CDR1 is LGHNA and CDR2 YSLEER. The CDR3 loop spans 16 amino acids. J lost 2 bases, V lost 3 bases, and 9 bases had no gene match.

DNA for the CDR3: TGTGCCAGCAGTCCCCGGACTAGCGGGAGTGTTGGGGAGCAGTACTTC. Its translation is CASSPRTSGSVGEQYF. This rearrangement joins TRBV6-6 to TRBJ2-7; 13 nucleotides match TRBD2. Trimming at V came to 5 bases and at J to 7 bases, leaving 11 bases not matched to a gene. The CDR3 consists of 16 residues. The germline gives CDR1 MNHNY, CDR2 SVGAGI (reference sequence).

The chain is built from TRBV7-6 and TRBJ1-5; 9 bases map to TRBD1. Germline values: CDR1 SGHVS, CDR2 FNYEAQ. Trimming at V came to 1 base and at J to 6 bases, leaving 4 bases not matched to a gene. The length of the CDR3 is 15 residues. DNA for the CDR3: TGTGCCAGCAGCTTAGGGGGACAGGGTTCTCAGCCCCAGCATTTT. This encodes CASSLGGQGSQPQHF.

This clone has just one count. This CDR3 is CAWATGGSGANVLTF. CDR3 DNA: TGTGCCTGGGCGACAGGGGGCTCTGGGGCCAACGTCCTGACTTTC. V and J are TRBV30 and TRBJ2-6; TRBD1 aligns across 9 bases. With V trimmed by 5 bases and J by 0 bases, 2 bases remained unmatched. The CDR3 runs to 15 residues. CDR1 is GTSNPN, CDR2 SVGIG, per germline (reference sequence).

This rearrangement joins TRBV6-6 to TRBJ2-2; D possibly uses TRBD1 or TRBD2 (6 bases each). Per the germline V gene, CDR1 is MNHNY and CDR2 is SVGAGI (reference sequence). Trimming took off 0 bases at V and 4 bases at J, with 9 bases between the two ends. The CDR3 consists of 15 residues. CDR3 protein: CASSYSGGLTGELFF. In DNA, the CDR3 is TGTGCCAGCAGTTACTCCGGGGGCCTCACCGGGGAGCTGTTTTTT.

CDR3 in amino acids: CASSLGSGRSYEQYF. DNA of the CDR3: TGTGCCAGCAGCTTAGGGTCCGGAAGGTCCTACGAGCAGTACTTC. This chain uses TRBV7-2 with TRBJ2-7; D gene ambiguous. V gave up 1 base and J gave up 1 base, with 11 bases separating them. Per germline, CDR1 SGHTA and CDR2 FQGNSA. The CDR3 extends over 15 amino acids.

The V gene is TRBV6-1, the J gene TRBJ2-7; 12 nucleotides match TRBD2. V lost 6 bases and J lost 6; bases outside the gene matches: 6. The CDR3 covers 14 residues. Germline-derived CDR1 and CDR2 are MNHNS and SASEGT. Written as DNA, the CDR3 is TGTGCCAGCAGAAGGACTAGCGGGATCGCCGAGCAGTACTTC. Encoded protein: CASRRTSGIAEQYF.

The CDR3 protein is CASSIGNPGTSRNEQFF. DNA for the CDR3: TGTGCCAGTAGTATAGGGAATCCCGGGACTAGCCGCAATGAGCAGTTCTTC. V usage is TRBV19 and J usage is TRBJ2-1, with 9 bases fitting TRBD2. This CDR3 is built from 17 residues. With V trimmed by 1 base and J by 6 bases, 10 bases remained unmatched. Germline V gene lookup returns CDR1 LNHDA and CDR2 SQIVND (reference sequence).

The chain joins TRBV7-9 to TRBJ2-7, with D maybe TRBD1 (6 bases). V lost 8 bases to trimming and J lost 3 bases, with 11 bases between them. In germline, CDR1 is SEHNR, CDR2 FQNEAQ (reference sequence). This CDR3 is 12 amino acids long. Written as DNA, the CDR3 is TGTGCCAGCGGGACATCTCACTACGAGCAGTACTTC. Its translation is CASGTSHYEQYF.

The chain recombines TRBV9 with TRBJ2-2; 7 bases line up with TRBD1. V dropped 0 bases and J dropped 4; count of bases not matched to a gene: 3. Germline assignment: CDR1 SGDLS and CDR2 YYNGEE. The CDR3 runs to 15 residues. The CDR3 spells CASSVGTGRTGELFF. DNA of the CDR3: TGTGCCAGCAGCGTAGGGACAGGCCGCACCGGGGAGCTGTTTTTT.

The chain employs TRBV6-1 and TRBJ2-1, with D tentatively TRBD2 (5 bases). Trimming pared 7 bases from V and 2 bases from J, leaving 9 bases between. Germline assignment: CDR1 MNHNS and CDR2 SASEGT. The CDR3 extends over 13 amino acids. CDR3 nucleotides: TGTGCCAGCATAGCGCTAGCCTACAATGAGCAGTTCTTC. It codes for CASIALAYNEQFF.

This chain links TRBV5-5 with TRBJ2-1, with TRBD2 identical over 14 bases. Unmatched junction bases numbered 7, after V lost 4 bases and J lost 7 bases. CDR3 size: 16 residues. CDR1 SGHKS and CDR2 YYEKEE come from the germline V gene (reference sequence). The CDR3 spells CASSTSGTSGRNEQFF. DNA of the CDR3: TGTGCCAGCAGCACCTCCGGGACTAGCGGGAGAAATGAGCAGTTCTTC.

The chain couples TRBV5-1 to TRBJ2-5, with 7 nucleotides matching TRBD2. This CDR3 is 15 amino acids long. Per germline, CDR1 SGHRS and CDR2 YFSETQ. V dropped 4 bases and J dropped 7; count of bases not matched to a gene: 13. CDR3 in DNA: TGCGCCAGCAGCATAGAGAGGACTAGTGGCGGGACCCAGTACTTC. Translated, it gives CASSIERTSGGTQYF. Full variable domain (rest looked up from reference TRBV5-1 and TRBJ2-5): KAGVTQTPRYLIKTRGQQVTLSCSPISGHRSVSWYQQTPGQGLQFLFEYFSETQRNKGNFPGRFSGRQFSNSRSEMNVSTLELGDSALYLCASSIERTSGGTQYFGPGTRLLVL.

The chain couples TRBV6-6 to TRBJ1-5; 8 bases are shared with TRBD1. The CDR3 sequence is 13 residues long. V gave up 6 bases and J gave up 7 bases; unmatched junction bases: 5. Germline values: CDR1 MNHNY, CDR2 SVGAGI (reference sequence). The chain's CDR3 is CASRRTGGQPQHF. In DNA, the CDR3 is TGTGCCAGCAGAAGAACAGGGGGGCAGCCCCAGCATTTT.

CDR3 residues: CASSLSSGRSPVNEQFF. As DNA, the CDR3 is TGCGCCAGCAGCTTATCTAGCGGGAGGTCTCCTGTAAATGAGCAGTTCTTC. The chain combines TRBV5-1 with TRBJ2-1; 11 bases line up with TRBD2. Germline assignment: CDR1 SGHRS and CDR2 YFSETQ. With 2 bases clipped from V and 7 bases from J, the junction kept 11 bases outside the gene matches. This CDR3 is 17 amino acids long.

The chain recombines TRBV29-1 with TRBJ2-3; TRBD1 matches at 7 bases. V shed 5 bases and J 2 bases; nucleotides not matched to a gene: 10. Germline V lookup: CDR1 SQVTM, CDR2 ANQGSEA. CDR3 length: 15 amino acids. DNA of the CDR3: TGCAGCGTTTTGGGGCAGGGGGTGGCCACAGATACGCAGTATTTT. Amino acid sequence: CSVLGQGVATDTQYF.

The V and J genes are TRBV6-6 and TRBJ1-4; possibly TRBD1 for D (5 bases). V lost 2 bases, J lost 4 bases, and 8 bases lay in between. This CDR3 has 14 amino acids. Germline V gene data show CDR1 as MNHNY and CDR2 as SVGAGI (reference sequence). CDR3 region: CASSYRDSNEKLFF. CDR3 in DNA: TGTGCCAGCAGTTACCGCGACAGTAATGAAAAACTGTTTTTT.

This rearrangement joins TRBV5-1 to TRBJ2-6; D call uncertain. Trimming removed 0 bases at V and 0 bases at J, with 4 bases between. Per germline, CDR1 SGHRS and CDR2 YFSETQ. The CDR3 is 15 residues long. CDR3 bases: TGCGCCAGCAGCTTGGCTCTCTCTGGGGCCAACGTCCTGACTTTC. Translation gives CASSLALSGANVLTF.